These 2 T cell receptor beta chains were sequenced from one sample in a study of T cells in Graves' hyperthyroidism and ophthalmopathy. RNA transcripts were the template for amplifying TCR beta CDR3 regions. First-round RT-PCR of the TCR CDR3 relied on the HTBI primer set. TCRdb re-analysed the multiplex PCR reads in MiXCR, keeping a single row per CDR3 protein. The sample includes about 530,000 distinct CDR3 sequences, 17% of them seen just once. The sequenced material came from blood. The source of these receptors is a woman in her late teens or twenties with Graves' ophthalmopathy.

This clonotype showed up many times. The chain links TRBV13 to TRBJ1-1; 7 nucleotides agree with TRBD1. Per germline, CDR1 PRHDT and CDR2 FYEKMQ (reference sequence). J lost 1 base, V lost 5 bases, and 10 bases had no gene match. The CDR3 covers 16 residues. CDR3 loop: CASSRSPGQQNTEAFF. The CDR3 DNA reads TGTGCCAGCAGCCGTTCACCGGGACAGCAGAACACTGAAGCTTTCTTT.

The table lists this clonotype with many counts. The chain has TRBV20-1 and TRBJ2-3, with 12 positions matching TRBD2. With 2 bases clipped from V and 5 bases from J, the junction kept 17 bases outside the gene matches. This CDR3 comprises 19 residues. Per germline, CDR1 DFQATT and CDR2 SNEGSKA (reference sequence). CDR3 sequence (DNA): TGCAGTGCTAGACGTCCACTAGCGGGGGGTCTGACCGAGGAAGATACGCAGTATTTT. Translated: CSARRPLAGGLTEEDTQYF.